This T cell receptor (beta chain) comes out of a study of CD8 T cells in ankylosing spondylitis. This clonotype was seen many times. Its specificity is unknown. Study findings and constraints: A TCR beta motif made of several highly homologous variants seemed typical of ankylosing spondylitis blood. Enrichment of disease-linked clones was reportedly significant in matched ankylosing spondylitis synovial fluid.

TCRdb called the 5' RACE reads again in MiXCR, with one record for every CDR3 protein. Altogether 500,000 to 550,000 distinct CDR3 sequences are present, 10% to 15% being singletons, with the ten largest covering approximately 7%. Germline values: CDR1 KGHSH, CDR2 LQKENI. Trimming left V 1 base short and J 3 bases short, with 5 bases between. The CDR3 contains 13 residues. The chain has TRBV18 and TRBJ2-3; TRBD2 might be the D (5 bases). Source material: blood, either unsorted or a sorted T cell fraction (not recorded which). The origin of this receptor is a male donor with ankylosing spondylitis. CDR3 DNA: TGTGCCAGCTCACCACGGGAGACAGATACGCAGTATTTT. Protein: CASSPRETDTQYF.